This is a list of T cell receptor beta chains from one sample in a study of blood T cell repertoires in COVID-19. Sequencing was performed with immunoSEQ multiplex PCR; in TCRdb, only in-frame clones are kept and a portion is missing. The table includes about 160,000 clones, 80% to 85% detected once. The sequencing input was PBMCs or T cells enriched from blood (not recorded which). These receptors were collected from a woman in her 50s who had recovered from COVID-19. Each CDR3 is given without its conserved first and last residue. The order of the fields is J gene, V gene, D gene, CDR3 protein. A D gene is named only where the DNA matches it firmly.

j_call: TRBJ1-5
v_call: TRBV28
d_call: .
cdr3_aa: ASRAGENQPQH

j_call: TRBJ1-4
v_call: TRBV7-2
d_call: .
cdr3_aa: ASSLVGTATNEKLF

j_call: TRBJ2-1
v_call: TRBV9
d_call: .
cdr3_aa: ASSVAGQGDNEQF

j_call: TRBJ2-1
v_call: TRBV27
d_call: .
cdr3_aa: ASTFGRGVFGNEQF

j_call: TRBJ1-1
v_call: TRBV5-1
d_call: .
cdr3_aa: ASSFLAYTEAF

j_call: TRBJ2-1
v_call: TRBV3-1/TRBV3-2
d_call: TRBD2
cdr3_aa: ASSQVPGLANEQF

j_call: TRBJ2-1
v_call: TRBV11-3
d_call: .
cdr3_aa: ASSRSSEQF

j_call: TRBJ2-7
v_call: TRBV27
d_call: TRBD2
cdr3_aa: ASSSLAGGGYEQY

j_call: TRBJ1-1
v_call: TRBV5-4
d_call: TRBD1
cdr3_aa: ASSNPGQGNTEAF

j_call: TRBJ2-7
v_call: TRBV28
d_call: TRBD1
cdr3_aa: ASRRTGTGSYEQY

j_call: TRBJ1-5
v_call: TRBV7-2
d_call: TRBD1
cdr3_aa: ASSLTGSGGNQPQH